These T cell receptor beta chains were read from a single sample in a study of beta chain features in type 1 diabetes. This table comes from immunoSEQ multiplex PCR, and its TCRdb copy is limited to in-frame clones, with some not included. The table includes 250,000 or so clones, about 26% detected once. The sequenced sample consisted of central memory CD4+ T cells from blood. These receptors were collected from a man younger than 45 in good health. Each CDR3 is given with its conserved first and last residue. Clone size is not always given. Where it is, it says once, few, many or a class for expanded clones.

CDR3 | V | size
CAWSPRWGSGTGNKNIQYF | TRBV30 | NA
CASSREMNTEAFF | TRBV14 | few
CASSLGRGGDTEAFF | TRBV7-9 | NA
CASSLLGLAVQETQYF | TRBV9 | NA
CASSLPGTASNEQFF | TRBV5-1 | NA
CASSFQGGGLNTQYF | TRBV7-8 | few
CASSDGGVIKETQYF | TRBV6-1 | few
CASSLVAGGNNSPLHF | TRBV7-8 | NA
CSVGGRRSYEQYF | TRBV29-1 | few
CASSVFPGIYEQYF | TRBV9 | NA
CATSGVSPSGELFF | TRBV15 | few